This T cell receptor (beta chain) was sequenced for a study of neurological immune-mediated disorders. Study-level results: Healthy controls had more TCR clonal expansion than multiple sclerosis, which showed the least, whereas HTLV-1-associated myelopathy showed the most.

5'RACE generated cDNA with 10-nucleotide random UMIs. Whenever a sequencing run was performed, it yielded over 160 million TCR-beta sequences from 15-18 subjects. From the 5' RACE reads, TCRdb called clonotypes with MiXCR, one entry per CDR3 protein. Among around 30,000 distinct CDR3 sequences, around 17% were seen once, and the ten largest hold about 5%. The table lists this clonotype with many counts. Its antigen remains unknown. This sample's time point: technical triplicate 3. In germline, CDR1 is DFQATT, CDR2 SNEGSKA (reference sequence). The ends lost 1 base at V and 0 bases at J; junction bases unmatched: 9. The length of the CDR3 is 17 residues.

Sample: CD4+ T cells from blood. This clonotype originated in a female donor with HTLV-1-associated myelopathy (HAM/TSP). This chain links TRBV20-1 with TRBJ2-1; 7 positions match TRBD1. Written as DNA, the CDR3 is TGCAGTGCTAGAGTTAGAGGGGGCCAAAGCTCCTACAATGAGCAGTTCTTC. Translation: CSARVRGGQSSYNEQFF.